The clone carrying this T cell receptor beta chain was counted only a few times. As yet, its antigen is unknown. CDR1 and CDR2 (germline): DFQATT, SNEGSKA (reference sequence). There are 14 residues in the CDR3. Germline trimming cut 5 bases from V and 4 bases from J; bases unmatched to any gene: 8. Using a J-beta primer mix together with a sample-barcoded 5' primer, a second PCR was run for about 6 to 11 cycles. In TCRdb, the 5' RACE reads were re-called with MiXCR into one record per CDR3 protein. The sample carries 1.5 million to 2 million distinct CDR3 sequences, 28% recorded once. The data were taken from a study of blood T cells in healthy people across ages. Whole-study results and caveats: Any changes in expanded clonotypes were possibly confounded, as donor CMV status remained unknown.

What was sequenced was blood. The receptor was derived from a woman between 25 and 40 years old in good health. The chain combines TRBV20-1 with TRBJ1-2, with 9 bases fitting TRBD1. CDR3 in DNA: TGCAGTGCTCCCCGGGACAGGGAGGGCTATGGCTACACCTTC. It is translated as CSAPRDREGYGYTF.